Following are 28 T cell receptor beta chains from one sample sequenced in a study of blood T cell repertoires in COVID-19 (dated by TCRdb to the early 2020s). The library was obtained by the immunoSEQ multiplex PCR assay. Held by TCRdb, this immuneACCESS table contains in-frame sequences only and omits some clones. Under half of the omission traces to an unresolved V gene where checked; the cause of the rest is unknown. In all, the sample holds 90,000 to 120,000 clones, and 88% of those were seen once. The ten most abundant clones make up around 6% of the sample. The source material was peripheral blood. The receptors shown here come from a woman aged 55-75 years with acute or convalescent COVID-19.

This sequence joins TRBV10-2 and TRBJ2-7; 9 nucleotides match TRBD1. Germline CDR1 is WSHSY and CDR2 is SAAADI. V shed 0 bases, J shed 5 bases, and the junction held 14 bases outside the gene matches. The CDR3 sequence is 18 residues long. The CDR3 here is CASSESLNRGRTGNEQYF. The CDR3 coding sequence is TGCGCCAGCAGTGAGTCGCTTAACAGGGGGCGTACCGGGAACGAGCAGTACTTC.

This chain connects TRBV28 to TRBJ2-1; TRBD2 matches 10 bases. The CDR3 extends over 15 amino acids. CDR1 is MDHEN, CDR2 SYDVKM, per germline. J was trimmed by 6 bases and V by 4 bases; bases with no gene match: 6. The CDR3 DNA reads as TGTGCCAGCAGTTCCACACTAGCGGGATTCAATGAGCAGTTCTTC. Translating gives CASSSTLAGFNEQFF.

The chain uses TRBV24-1 and TRBJ1-5; 8 bases match TRBD1. Trimming removed 4 bases from V and 3 bases from J; junction bases left unmatched: 7. CDR1 is KGHDR and CDR2 is SFDVKD in the germline V gene. The CDR3 runs to 16 residues. The CDR3 DNA reads as TGTGCCACCAGTGACCCCGGGACAGGTACCAATCAGCCCCAGCATTTT. Residues: CATSDPGTGTNQPQHF.

In DNA, the CDR3 is TGTGCCAGTCGAGGCAGTCCTAACTATGGCTACACCTTC. Residues: CASRGSPNYGYTF. The chain has TRBV19 and TRBJ1-2; D is ambiguous. Trimming shortened V by 8 bases and J by 0 bases, and 10 bases separated the two germline ends. The CDR3 is made up of 13 amino acids. Germline V gene data show CDR1 as LNHDA and CDR2 as SQIVND (reference sequence).

The J gene is TRBJ2-3, the V gene TRBV7-9; D ambiguous. This CDR3 has 11 amino acids. CDR1 is SEHNR, CDR2 FQNEAQ, per germline (reference sequence). Trimming pared 5 bases from V and 5 bases from J, leaving 5 bases between. In nucleotides, the CDR3 is TGTGCCAGCAGCCGAGAAGATACGCAGTATTTT. This translates into CASSREDTQYF.

The chain is built from TRBV30 and TRBJ1-2, with D possibly being TRBD1 (6 bases). V lost 2 bases and J 3 bases, leaving 10 bases between the germline ends. The CDR3 extends over 13 amino acids. Per the germline V gene, CDR1 is GTSNPN and CDR2 is SVGIG (reference sequence). CDR3 nucleotides: TGTGCCTGGAGTCCGCAGGGGCACTATGGCTACACCTTC. Amino acid sequence: CAWSPQGHYGYTF.

This clone has just a few counts. The CDR3 here is CASSPRDRLHEKLFF. The CDR3 DNA reads TGTGCCAGCTCACCCCGGGACAGACTACATGAAAAACTGTTTTTT. The chain uses TRBV18 and TRBJ1-4; 7 nucleotides agree with TRBD1. After removal of 3 bases from V and 6 bases from J, the junction contained 7 bases not matched to a gene. This CDR3 is 15 amino acids long. CDR1 and CDR2 (germline): KGHSH, LQKENI.

V gene TRBV5-1 combines with J gene TRBJ1-6; 11 bases are a match to TRBD1. The CDR3 is made up of 13 amino acids. Trimming cost V 5 bases and J 14 bases; bases outside gene matches: 6. CDR1 is SGHRS and CDR2 is YFSETQ in the germline V gene. The CDR3 protein is CASSRGQGDSLHF. CDR3 nucleotides: TGCGCCAGCAGTCGGGGACAGGGGGATTCCCTCCACTTT.

The rearrangement joins TRBV27 to TRBJ2-2, with D possibly matching TRBD1 (5 bases). V lost 4 bases, J lost 6 bases, and 9 bases lay in between. CDR3 length: 13 residues. From germline, CDR1 is MNHEY and CDR2 SMNVEV (reference sequence). In DNA form, the CDR3 reads TGTGCCAGCAGTTGGAACAGGCCCGGGGAGCTGTTTTTT. This sequence encodes CASSWNRPGELFF.

This chain uses TRBV12-3 or TRBV12-4 with TRBJ1-1; possible D gene TRBD1, 5 bases. The CDR3 is 13 residues long. The V gene lost 3 bases and the J gene lost 5 bases, with 10 bases spanning the gap. This CDR3 reads CASSFGGVTEAFF. The CDR3 coding sequence is TGTGCCAGCAGTTTCGGAGGGGTGACTGAAGCTTTCTTT.

The chain couples TRBV28 to TRBJ1-2; 7 bases match TRBD1. Germline loops: CDR1 MDHEN, CDR2 SYDVKM. There are 15 residues in the CDR3. J lost 4 bases, V lost 2 bases, and 7 bases had no gene match. The CDR3 loop reads CASSLRGRDVYGYTF. CDR3 nucleotides: TGTGCCAGCAGTTTAAGGGGGCGAGACGTCTATGGCTACACCTTC.

This clone came up a few times. V usage is TRBV28 and J usage is TRBJ1-5; 9 nucleotides line up with TRBD1. Per germline, CDR1 MDHEN and CDR2 SYDVKM. V trimming: 5 bases; J trimming: 5 bases; junction bases outside the gene matches: 4. The CDR3 is 14 amino acids. The CDR3 DNA reads as TGTGCCAGCAGTCATGGGACAGGGTATCAGCCCCAGCATTTT. Residues: CASSHGTGYQPQHF.

The chain recombines TRBV5-6 with TRBJ2-2; TRBD2 might be the D (6 bases). CDR1 SGHDT and CDR2 YYEEEE come from the germline V gene. The CDR3 totals 12 residues. Trimming stripped 4 bases from V and 8 bases from J, with 9 bases between. CDR3 amino acids: CASSRESGELFF. DNA of the CDR3: TGTGCCAGCAGCCGGGAGAGTGGGGAGCTGTTTTTT.

The sample holds one count of this clone. The chain is built from TRBV13 and TRBJ1-2, with 7 bases matching TRBD1. The germline gives CDR1 PRHDT, CDR2 FYEKMQ (reference sequence). The trim removed 5 bases at V and 0 bases at J, leaving 9 bases unmatched. This CDR3 region has 16 residues. The CDR3 protein is CASSPSRTGPNYGYTF. The CDR3 DNA reads TGTGCCAGCAGCCCCTCGCGGACAGGACCTAACTATGGCTACACCTTC.

The table lists this clone with a few counts. The gene calls are TRBV20-1 and TRBJ2-2, with TRBD1 as a possible D gene (5 bases). Trimming shortened V by 3 bases and J by 6 bases, and 11 bases separated the two germline ends. Germline assignment: CDR1 DFQATT and CDR2 SNEGSKA (reference sequence). The CDR3 runs to 13 residues. The chain's CDR3 is CSASLPGSGELFF. In DNA form, the CDR3 reads TGCAGTGCTAGTCTCCCAGGGTCCGGGGAGCTGTTTTTT.

CDR3 sequence (DNA): TGTGCCAGCAGCCAGGACAGGGTATTCGGTAATTCACCCCTCCACTTT. Residues: CASSQDRVFGNSPLHF. The chain recombines TRBV3-1 (or the pseudogene TRBV3-2) with TRBJ1-6; 8 bases line up with TRBD1. Looked up from germline, CDR1 is LGHDT and CDR2 is YNNKEL (reference sequence). The CDR3 has 16 amino acids. V lost 3 bases, J lost 6 bases, and 7 bases stayed unmatched.

This clone was counted only a few times. The V gene is TRBV5-1, the J gene TRBJ1-1; D remains ambiguous. Germline V lookup: CDR1 SGHRS, CDR2 YFSETQ. V was cut by 3 bases and J by 0 bases, with 12 bases left in between. The CDR3 consists of 15 residues. The DNA for the CDR3 is TGCGCCAGCAGCTCCCAGGATTACCTGAACACTGAAGCTTTCTTT. This gives the protein CASSSQDYLNTEAFF.

The V call is TRBV3-1 (or the pseudogene TRBV3-2), the J call TRBJ2-1, with TRBD2 matching over 7 bases. The CDR3 runs 13 residues. V gave up 0 bases and J gave up 10 bases; unmatched junction bases: 3. CDR1 and CDR2 (germline): LGHDT, YNNKEL (reference sequence). The CDR3 protein is CASSQEILAEQFF. As DNA, the CDR3 is TGTGCCAGCAGCCAAGAAATACTAGCGGAGCAGTTCTTC.

This chain joins TRBV28 and TRBJ1-5; TRBD1 might be the D (6 bases). CDR1 is MDHEN, CDR2 SYDVKM, per germline. This CDR3 is 16 amino acids long. Trimming pared 3 bases from V and 6 bases from J, leaving 18 bases between. The CDR3 loop reads CASSLSGGGGLQPQHF. CDR3 in DNA: TGTGCCAGCAGTTTGTCTGGTGGGGGGGGGCTTCAGCCCCAGCATTTT.

This chain joins TRBV7-9 and TRBJ2-1; 7 nucleotides align to TRBD2. J gave up 5 bases and V 0 bases, and 1 base lay outside the gene matches. This CDR3 has 14 residues. Germline lookup yields CDR1 SEHNR and CDR2 FQNEAQ (reference sequence). The CDR3 protein is CASSLAGGHNEQFF. Here the CDR3 DNA reads TGTGCCAGCAGCTTAGCGGGAGGGCACAATGAGCAGTTCTTC.

This chain uses TRBV2 with TRBJ1-4; 7 nucleotides line up with TRBD1. V gave up 4 bases and J gave up 3 bases; unmatched junction bases: 5. Germline loops: CDR1 SNHLY, CDR2 FYNNEI. The CDR3 loop spans 15 amino acids. The CDR3 DNA follows: TGTGCCAGCAGTGTAGAGGGGACAGCTAATGAAAAACTGTTTTTT. Translation gives CASSVEGTANEKLFF.

The count of this clone is one. The gene calls are TRBV6-6 and TRBJ1-5; unclear D gene. Trimming cost V 2 bases and J 2 bases, with 13 bases left between them. The CDR3 is 16 amino acids. Germline V lookup: CDR1 MNHNY, CDR2 SVGAGI (reference sequence). CDR3 residues: CASSYEWGGGNQPQHF. As DNA, the CDR3 is TGTGCCAGCAGTTACGAGTGGGGAGGCGGCAATCAGCCCCAGCATTTT.

V is TRBV5-1 and J is TRBJ1-4; TRBD1 matches at 8 bases. Germline loops: CDR1 SGHRS, CDR2 YFSETQ. The junction had 8 bases not matched to a gene; V was cut back by 4 bases and J by 6 bases. The CDR3 contains 15 residues. CDR3 coding DNA: TGCGCCAGCAGCCCGAGGACAGGGAGGGATGAAAAACTGTTTTTT. Its translation: CASSPRTGRDEKLFF.

The V call is TRBV5-6, the J call TRBJ1-3; D remains ambiguous. The CDR3 has 14 amino acids. Trimming cost V 4 bases and J 4 bases, with 12 bases left between them. Germline CDR1 is SGHDT and CDR2 is YYEEEE. The CDR3 loop is CASSPGSGGNTIYF. The CDR3 DNA reads TGTGCCAGCAGCCCTGGATCGGGAGGAAACACCATATATTTT.

This clone has a single count. The chain links TRBV21-1 to TRBJ1-5; the table gives TRBD1 as D, unverified against the DNA. TRBV21-1 counts as a pseudogene. CDR3 length: 16 residues. The CDR3 DNA is TGTGCCAGCAGCTTCCTCCGACAGGGTGGCAATCAGCCCCAGCATTTT. Protein: CASSFLRQGGNQPQHF.

The chain carries TRBV5-6 and TRBJ2-7; 7 bases fit TRBD1. The V and J ends lost 3 bases and 2 bases, in that order; junction bases with no gene match: 5. CDR3 length: 14 residues. Looked up from germline, CDR1 is SGHDT and CDR2 is YYEEEE. CDR3 sequence reads: CASSSLGTAYEQYV. DNA of the CDR3: TGTGCCAGCAGCTCGCTCGGGACAGCCTACGAGCAGTACGTC.

This chain connects TRBV19 to TRBJ1-3; D gene ambiguous. There are 14 residues in the CDR3. Trimming took off 3 bases at V and 2 bases at J, with 8 bases between the two ends. Germline V lookup: CDR1 LNHDA, CDR2 SQIVND (reference sequence). CDR3 bases: TGTGCCAGTAGTATTCAGGTTACTGGAAACACCATATATTTT. Protein: CASSIQVTGNTIYF.

The V and J genes are TRBV19 and TRBJ2-1; D may be TRBD2 (5 bases). This CDR3 spans 13 amino acids. V gave up 4 bases and J gave up 6 bases, with 10 bases separating them. Germline-derived CDR1 and CDR2 are LNHDA and SQIVND (reference sequence). The CDR3 loop is CASSSAGGNEQFF. Here the CDR3 DNA reads TGTGCCAGTAGTAGCGCGGGTGGCAATGAGCAGTTCTTC.